Listed here are 12 T cell receptor beta chains from one sample, sequenced in a study of cytomegalovirus exposure and HLA in healthy donors. Libraries were prepared by immunoSEQ multiplex PCR; TCRdb keeps only in-frame clonotypes and omits some of them. Here the sample spans more than 150,000 clones, about 86% being singletons. Sequencing used PBMCs. These receptors came from a woman aged 18-29 years in good health and CMV-seropositive.

The rearrangement uses TRBV6-5 and TRBJ2-7; 7 nucleotides match TRBD1. The V gene end was trimmed by 5 bases and the J gene end by 2 bases; junction bases not matched to a gene: 6. The CDR3 length is 14 residues. Looked up from germline, CDR1 is MNHEY and CDR2 is SVGAGI. The DNA of the CDR3 is TGTGCCAGCAGTATCAGGGGGAAGCCCTACGAGCAGTACTTC. Its protein product is CASSIRGKPYEQYF.

The V and J genes are TRBV28 and TRBJ1-2; D gene unclear. The CDR3 loop spans 12 amino acids. In germline, CDR1 is MDHEN, CDR2 SYDVKM. V was shortened by 3 bases and J by 8 bases, with 10 bases between the two germline ends. The CDR3 nucleotides are TGTGCCAGCAGTTTGGACCCGGGGGGCTACACCTTC. Translation gives CASSLDPGGYTF.

This clone occurred once. The rearrangement joins TRBV27 to TRBJ1-4; D gene uncertain. This CDR3 has 13 amino acids. CDR1 is MNHEY, CDR2 SMNVEV, per germline (reference sequence). Trimming shortened V by 4 bases and J by 8 bases, and 11 bases separated the two germline ends. The CDR3 coding sequence is TGTGCCAGCAGTTGGCGGGGAATGGAAAAACTGTTTTTT. Its protein product is CASSWRGMEKLFF.

The CDR3 is CASSQNGGDYGYTF. CDR3 DNA: TGTGCCAGCTCGCAAAACGGGGGTGACTATGGCTACACCTTC. The V call is TRBV18, the J call TRBJ1-2; weak D call: TRBD1 (5 bases). Germline CDR1 reads KGHSH; CDR2 reads LQKENI. The CDR3 covers 14 residues. V shed 6 bases and J shed 3 bases, with 14 bases lying between them.

This chain links TRBV6-5 with TRBJ1-5; 7 nucleotides line up with TRBD1. The CDR3 covers 13 residues. The trim removed 5 bases at V and 7 bases at J, leaving 5 bases unmatched. Germline lookup yields CDR1 MNHEY and CDR2 SVGAGI. The CDR3 here is CASSRQGHQPQHF. The CDR3 DNA is TGTGCCAGCAGTCGACAGGGCCACCAGCCCCAGCATTTT.

The CDR3 coding sequence is TGCGCCAGCAGCCAAGCGGGTTACACTGAAGCTTTCTTT. This translates into CASSQAGYTEAFF. The rearrangement joins TRBV4-3 to TRBJ1-1; D is unresolved. The CDR3 totals 13 residues. Trimming shortened V by 1 base and J by 3 bases, and 6 bases separated the two germline ends. CDR1 and CDR2 (germline): LGHNA, YSLEER.

This clone turned up a few times. V gene TRBV5-4 combines with J gene TRBJ2-1; 11 bases fit TRBD2. CDR3 size: 15 residues. Germline-derived CDR1 and CDR2 are SGHNT and YYREEE (reference sequence). V shed 3 bases and J 7 bases; nucleotides not matched to a gene: 6. In DNA, the CDR3 is TGTGCCAGCAGCTCACTAGCGGGGGACCGAAATGAGCAGTTCTTC. The encoded protein is CASSSLAGDRNEQFF.

This clone was observed at least ten times. The chain links TRBV14 to TRBJ2-5; TRBD2 agrees at 7 bases. The J segment lost 5 bases and the V segment lost 1 base, leaving 10 bases of the junction unmatched. Germline values: CDR1 SGHDN, CDR2 FVKESK. The CDR3 is 16 residues long. For the CDR3, the DNA is TGTGCCAGCAGCCAAGTTCAGACCCCCGGGAGGGAGACCCAGTACTTC. This sequence encodes CASSQVQTPGRETQYF.

The V gene is TRBV6-5, the J gene TRBJ1-5; TRBD1 aligns across 7 bases. The CDR3 has 14 amino acids. V shed 2 bases, J shed 5 bases, and the junction held 3 bases outside the gene matches. CDR1 is MNHEY, CDR2 SVGAGI, per germline. CDR3 in DNA: TGTGCCAGCAGTTACGGTACAGGGGATCAGCCCCAGCATTTT. It specifies CASSYGTGDQPQHF.

Here the CDR3 reads CASSETGAGGEGYTF. The CDR3 DNA sequence: TGTGCCAGCAGTGAAACCGGGGCAGGGGGTGAAGGCTACACCTTC. This chain joins TRBV2 and TRBJ1-2; 7 bases match TRBD1. The CDR3 is 15 residues long. V was clipped by 2 bases and J by 8 bases; unmatched bases: 11. Germline CDR1 is SNHLY and CDR2 is FYNNEI.

This chain uses TRBV7-2 with TRBJ1-2; D is uncertain. CDR1 and CDR2 (germline): SGHTA, FQGNSA. The V end was cut by 1 base, the J end by 2 bases, with 8 bases between. The CDR3 is 14 amino acids. CDR3 residues: CASSLVGQNYGYTF. The CDR3 DNA sequence: TGTGCCAGCAGCTTAGTTGGGCAGAACTATGGCTACACCTTC.

This clone turned up a few times. The chain joins TRBV2 to TRBJ2-6, with no clear D. The CDR3 runs 14 residues. The germline V gene has CDR1 SNHLY and CDR2 FYNNEI. Trimming left V 7 bases short and J 2 bases short, with 9 bases between. The CDR3 loop reads CASIAETGANVLTF. CDR3 bases: TGTGCCAGCATCGCGGAAACTGGGGCCAACGTCCTGACTTTC.